The clone carrying this T cell receptor beta chain was picked up many times. CDR1 SGDLS and CDR2 YYNGEE come from the germline V gene. Trimming pared 0 bases from V and 3 bases from J, leaving 19 bases between. The length of the CDR3 is 17 residues. Using MiXCR, TCRdb reanalyzed the PCR reads. Of under 95,000 clones listed, roughly 8.6% are singletons. The data are from a study of metastatic and nonmetastatic thyroid tumors. Each patient went into thyroid surgery without having received any treatment. The chain joins TRBV9 to TRBJ2-7; D possibly matches TRBD1 or TRBD2 (5 bases each). This TCR came from a female donor with papillary thyroid cancer or a benign thyroid nodule (not recorded which). Some clones in this sample may be carry-over from other donors' samples. Sequenced material: blood. CDR3 residues: CASSVGGYGTTRYEQYF. CDR3 sequence (DNA): TGTGCCAGCAGCGTAGGGGGGTATGGAACAACCCGCTACGAGCAGTACTTC.